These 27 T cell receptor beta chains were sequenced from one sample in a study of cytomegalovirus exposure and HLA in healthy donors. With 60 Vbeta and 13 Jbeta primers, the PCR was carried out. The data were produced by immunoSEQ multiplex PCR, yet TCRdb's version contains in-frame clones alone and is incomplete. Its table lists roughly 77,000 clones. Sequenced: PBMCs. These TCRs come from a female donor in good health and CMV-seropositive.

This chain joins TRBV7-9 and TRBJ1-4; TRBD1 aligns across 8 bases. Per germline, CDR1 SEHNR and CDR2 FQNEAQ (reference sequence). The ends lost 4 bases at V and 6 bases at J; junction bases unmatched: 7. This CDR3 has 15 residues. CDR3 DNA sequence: TGTGCCAGCAGCTACTGGACAGGGACGGATGAAAAACTGTTTTTT. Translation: CASSYWTGTDEKLFF.

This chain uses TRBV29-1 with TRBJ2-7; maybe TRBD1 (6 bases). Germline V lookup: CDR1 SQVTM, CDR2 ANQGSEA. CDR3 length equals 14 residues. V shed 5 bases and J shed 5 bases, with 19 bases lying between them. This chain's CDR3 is CSVFLDRNTDEQYF. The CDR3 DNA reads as TGCAGCGTTTTCTTGGACAGAAATACCGACGAGCAGTACTTC.

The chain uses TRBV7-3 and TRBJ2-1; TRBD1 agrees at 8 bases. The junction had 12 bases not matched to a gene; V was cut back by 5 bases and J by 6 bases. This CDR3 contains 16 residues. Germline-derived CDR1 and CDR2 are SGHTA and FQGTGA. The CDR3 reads CASSTYSGGGLNEQFF. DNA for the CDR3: TGTGCCAGCAGCACTTATTCAGGGGGCGGACTCAATGAGCAGTTCTTC.

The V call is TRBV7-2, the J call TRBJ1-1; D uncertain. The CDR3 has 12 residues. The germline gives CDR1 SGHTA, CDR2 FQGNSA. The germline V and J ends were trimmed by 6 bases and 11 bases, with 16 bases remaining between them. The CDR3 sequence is CASRLLGSEAFF. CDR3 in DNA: TGTGCCAGCAGACTACTTGGCAGTGAGGCTTTCTTT.

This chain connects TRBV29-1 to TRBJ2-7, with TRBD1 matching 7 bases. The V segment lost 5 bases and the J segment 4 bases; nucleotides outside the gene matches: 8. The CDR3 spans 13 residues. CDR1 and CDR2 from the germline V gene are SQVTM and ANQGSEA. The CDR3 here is CSVYGTVNYEQYF. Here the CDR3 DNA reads TGCAGCGTTTATGGGACAGTAAATTACGAGCAGTACTTC.

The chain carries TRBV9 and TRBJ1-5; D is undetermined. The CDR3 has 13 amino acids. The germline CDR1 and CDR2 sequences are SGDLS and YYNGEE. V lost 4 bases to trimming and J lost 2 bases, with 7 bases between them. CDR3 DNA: TGTGCCAGCAGCCCCCGGGGCAATCAGCCCCAGCATTTT. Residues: CASSPRGNQPQHF.

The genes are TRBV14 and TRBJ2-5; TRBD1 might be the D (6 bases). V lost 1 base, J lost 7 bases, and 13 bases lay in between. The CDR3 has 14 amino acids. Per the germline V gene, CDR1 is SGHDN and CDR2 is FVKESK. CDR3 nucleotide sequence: TGTGCCAGCAGCCAAGTGCCGGGACATTGGACCCAGTACTTC. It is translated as CASSQVPGHWTQYF. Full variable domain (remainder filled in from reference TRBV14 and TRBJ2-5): EAGVTQFPSHSVIEKGQTVTLRCDPISGHDNLYWYRRVMGKEIKFLLHFVKESKQDESGMPNNRFLAERTGGTYSTLKVQPAELEDSGVYFCASSQVPGHWTQYFGPGTRLLVL.

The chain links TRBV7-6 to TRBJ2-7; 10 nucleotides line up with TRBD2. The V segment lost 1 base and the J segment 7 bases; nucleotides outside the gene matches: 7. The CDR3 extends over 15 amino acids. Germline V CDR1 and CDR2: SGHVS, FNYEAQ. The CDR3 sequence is CASSLGAGGLGEQYF. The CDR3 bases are TGTGCCAGCAGCTTAGGAGCGGGAGGGTTGGGGGAGCAGTACTTC. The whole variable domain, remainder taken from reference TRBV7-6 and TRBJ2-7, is GAGVSQSPRYKVTKRGQDVALRCDPISGHVSLYWYRQALGQGPEFLTYFNYEAQQDKSGLPNDRFSAERPEGSISTLTIQRTEQRDSAMYRCASSLGAGGLGEQYFGPGTRLTVT.

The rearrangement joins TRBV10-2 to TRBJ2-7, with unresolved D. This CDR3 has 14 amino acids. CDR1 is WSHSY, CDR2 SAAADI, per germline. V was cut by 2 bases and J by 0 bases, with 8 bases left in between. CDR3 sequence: CASSERRSSYEQYF. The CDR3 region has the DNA TGCGCCAGCAGTGAGAGGCGGTCCTCCTACGAGCAGTACTTC.

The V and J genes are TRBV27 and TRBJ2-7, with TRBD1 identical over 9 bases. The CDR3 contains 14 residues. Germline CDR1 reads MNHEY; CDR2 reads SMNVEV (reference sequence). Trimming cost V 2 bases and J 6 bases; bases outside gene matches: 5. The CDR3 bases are TGTGCCAGCAGTTTAGGGACAGGGAATTCCGAGCAGTACTTC. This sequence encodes CASSLGTGNSEQYF.

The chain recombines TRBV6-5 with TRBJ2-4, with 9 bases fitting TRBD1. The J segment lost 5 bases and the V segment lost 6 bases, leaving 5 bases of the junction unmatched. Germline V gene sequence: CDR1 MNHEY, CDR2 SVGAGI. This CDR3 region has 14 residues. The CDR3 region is CASSRTGVENIQYF. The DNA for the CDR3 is TGTGCCAGCAGCCGGACAGGGGTTGAAAACATTCAGTACTTC.

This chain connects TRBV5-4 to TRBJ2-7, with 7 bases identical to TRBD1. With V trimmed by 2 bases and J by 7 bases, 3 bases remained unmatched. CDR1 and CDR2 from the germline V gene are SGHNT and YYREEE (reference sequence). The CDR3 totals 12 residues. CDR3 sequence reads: CASSFGQEEQYF. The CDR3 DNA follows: TGTGCCAGCAGCTTCGGACAGGAGGAGCAGTACTTC.

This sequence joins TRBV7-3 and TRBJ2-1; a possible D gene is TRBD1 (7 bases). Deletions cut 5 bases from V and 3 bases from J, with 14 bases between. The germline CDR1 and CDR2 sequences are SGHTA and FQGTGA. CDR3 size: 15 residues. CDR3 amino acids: CASSQGGRDYNEQFF. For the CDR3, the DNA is TGTGCCAGCAGCCAGGGGGGACGTGACTACAATGAGCAGTTCTTC.

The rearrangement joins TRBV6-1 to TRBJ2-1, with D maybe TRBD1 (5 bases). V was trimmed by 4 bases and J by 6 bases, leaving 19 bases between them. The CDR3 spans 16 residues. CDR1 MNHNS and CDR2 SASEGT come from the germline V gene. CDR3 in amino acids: CASSVQGGSRSNEQFF. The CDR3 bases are TGTGCCAGCAGTGTTCAGGGTGGGTCCCGATCCAATGAGCAGTTCTTC.

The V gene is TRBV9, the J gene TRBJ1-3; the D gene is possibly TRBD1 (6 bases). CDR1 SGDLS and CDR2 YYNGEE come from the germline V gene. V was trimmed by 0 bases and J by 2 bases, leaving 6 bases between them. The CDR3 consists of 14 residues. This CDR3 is CASSVAGAGNTIYF. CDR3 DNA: TGTGCCAGCAGCGTAGCAGGGGCTGGAAACACCATATATTTT. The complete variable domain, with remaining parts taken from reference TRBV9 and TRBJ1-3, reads DSGVTQTPKHLITATGQRVTLRCSPRSGDLSVYWYQQSLDQGLQFLIQYYNGEERAKGNILERFSAQQFPDLHSELNLSSLELGDSALYFCASSVAGAGNTIYFGEGSWLTVV.

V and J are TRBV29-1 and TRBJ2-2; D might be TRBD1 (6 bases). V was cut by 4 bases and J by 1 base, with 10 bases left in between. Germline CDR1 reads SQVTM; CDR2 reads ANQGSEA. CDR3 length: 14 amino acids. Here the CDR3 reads CSVVGALNTGELFF. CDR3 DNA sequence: TGCAGCGTTGTGGGGGCTTTGAACACCGGGGAGCTGTTTTTT.

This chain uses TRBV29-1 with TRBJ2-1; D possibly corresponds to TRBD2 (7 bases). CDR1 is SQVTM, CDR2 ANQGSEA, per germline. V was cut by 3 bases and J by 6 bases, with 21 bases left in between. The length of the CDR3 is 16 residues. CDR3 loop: CSVDIRGLRILNEQFF. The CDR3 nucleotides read TGCAGCGTTGACATCAGGGGACTAAGAATCCTCAATGAGCAGTTCTTC.

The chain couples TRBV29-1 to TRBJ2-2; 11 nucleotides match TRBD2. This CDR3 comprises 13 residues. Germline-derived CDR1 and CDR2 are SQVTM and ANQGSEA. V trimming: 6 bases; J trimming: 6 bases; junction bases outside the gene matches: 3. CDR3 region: CSVTSGGAGELFF. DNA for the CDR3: TGCAGCGTCACTAGCGGGGGTGCCGGGGAGCTGTTTTTT.

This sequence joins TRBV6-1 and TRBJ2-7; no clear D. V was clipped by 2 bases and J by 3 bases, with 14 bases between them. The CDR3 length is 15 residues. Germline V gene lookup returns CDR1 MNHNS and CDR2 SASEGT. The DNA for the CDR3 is TGTGCCAGCAGTGAACTTGCAGGCCAGAACTACGAGCAGTACTTC. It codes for CASSELAGQNYEQYF.

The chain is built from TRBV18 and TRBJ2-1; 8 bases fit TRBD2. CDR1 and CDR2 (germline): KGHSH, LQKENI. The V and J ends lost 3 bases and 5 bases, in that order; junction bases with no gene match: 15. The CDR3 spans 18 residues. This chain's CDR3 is CASSPGLDIPSPDNEQFF. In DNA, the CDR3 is TGTGCCAGCTCACCGGGACTAGATATACCTTCGCCCGACAATGAGCAGTTCTTC.

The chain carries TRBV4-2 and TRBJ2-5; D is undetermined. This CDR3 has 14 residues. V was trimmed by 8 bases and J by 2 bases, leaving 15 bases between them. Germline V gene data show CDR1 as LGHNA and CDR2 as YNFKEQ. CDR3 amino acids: CASRPATSQETQYF. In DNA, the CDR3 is TGTGCCAGCCGCCCAGCGACCTCGCAAGAGACCCAGTACTTC.

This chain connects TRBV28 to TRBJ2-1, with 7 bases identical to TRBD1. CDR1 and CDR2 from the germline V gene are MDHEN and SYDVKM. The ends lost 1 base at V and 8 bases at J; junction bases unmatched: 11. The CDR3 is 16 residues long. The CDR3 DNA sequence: TGTGCCAGCAGTTTATTCACAGGGGCGGGTAACCATGAGCAGTTCTTC. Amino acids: CASSLFTGAGNHEQFF.

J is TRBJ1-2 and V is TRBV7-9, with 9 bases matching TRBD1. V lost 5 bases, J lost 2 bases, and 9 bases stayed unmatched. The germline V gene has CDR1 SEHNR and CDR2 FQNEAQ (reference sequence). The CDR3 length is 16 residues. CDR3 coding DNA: TGTGCCAGCAGCAACACACAGGGACAGGGAAACTATGGCTACACCTTC. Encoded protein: CASSNTQGQGNYGYTF.

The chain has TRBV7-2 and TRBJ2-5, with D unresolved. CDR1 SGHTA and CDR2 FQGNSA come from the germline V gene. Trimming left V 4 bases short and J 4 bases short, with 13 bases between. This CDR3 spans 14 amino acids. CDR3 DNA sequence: TGTGCCAGCAGCTCACCCCCTTCGAGAGAGACCCAGTACTTC. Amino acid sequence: CASSSPPSRETQYF.

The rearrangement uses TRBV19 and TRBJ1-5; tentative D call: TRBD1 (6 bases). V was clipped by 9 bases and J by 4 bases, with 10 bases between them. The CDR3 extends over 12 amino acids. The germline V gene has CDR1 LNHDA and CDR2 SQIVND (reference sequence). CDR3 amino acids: CASGTRNQPQHF. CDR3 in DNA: TGTGCCAGCGGGACACGGAATCAGCCCCAGCATTTT.

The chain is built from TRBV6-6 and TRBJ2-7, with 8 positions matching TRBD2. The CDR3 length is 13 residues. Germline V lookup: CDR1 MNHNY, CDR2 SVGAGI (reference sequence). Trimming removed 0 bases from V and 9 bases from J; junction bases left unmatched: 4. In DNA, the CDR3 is TGTGCCAGCAGTTACTCGGTTAGCGGGACGCAGTACTTC. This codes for CASSYSVSGTQYF.

Here the CDR3 reads CASSRDYGYEQYF. CDR3 in DNA: TGTGCCAGCAGCCGAGACTACGGCTACGAGCAGTACTTC. V usage is TRBV7-2 and J usage is TRBJ2-7; TRBD2 is a possible D gene (5 bases). CDR1 is SGHTA and CDR2 is FQGNSA in the germline V gene. The CDR3 loop spans 13 amino acids. V was shortened by 5 bases and J by 3 bases, with 11 bases between the two germline ends. The full variable domain, completed using reference TRBV7-2 and TRBJ2-7, is GAGVSQSPSNKVTEKGKDVELRCDPISGHTALYWYRQSLGQGLEFLIYFQGNSAPDKSGLPSDRFSAERTGGSVSTLTIQRTQQEDSAVYLCASSRDYGYEQYFGPGTRLTVT.